The present T cell receptor (beta chain) was sequenced within a study of T-cell reconstitution after alpha-beta-depleted transplantation in children. General observations from the study: At one year after transplant, newly produced T cells mostly accounted for T-cell counts and diversity. About two months after transplant, alpha-beta T cells reportedly came from several hundred expanded graft clones. The high TCRbeta diversity at day 60 in some patients came from surviving recipient T cells and thymic progenitors.

During its preparation, the TCRbeta library received unique molecular identifiers. TCRdb reprocessed the PCR reads with MiXCR, giving one entry per CDR3 protein. The data show over 200,000 distinct CDR3 sequences, with approximately 17% seen just once and 35% to 50% held by the top ten. V gave up 1 base and J gave up 0 bases; unmatched junction bases: 4. The CDR3 contains 17 residues. Looked up from germline, CDR1 is MGHRA and CDR2 is YSYEKL. Comments on this clonotype: The antigen is undetermined.

The receptor was derived from a male patient between 2 and 15 years old who had a stem cell transplant for acute lymphoblastic leukemia, so the T cells may come from the graft donor. The source material was PBMCs, mostly from graft donor cells, sampled 360 days after TCRalphabeta/CD19-depleted stem cell transplant. V is TRBV4-1 and J is TRBJ2-3, with 10 bases identical to TRBD1. The CDR3 DNA reads TGCGCCAGCAGCCAAGTCGGGACAGGGGCTAGCACAGATACGCAGTATTTT. Protein sequence: CASSQVGTGASTDTQYF.